This passage covers 24 T cell receptor beta chains from one sample sequenced in a study of post-analysis software for immune sequencing data. No cognate antigen is known for these TCRs. The TCR beta cDNA libraries carried unique molecular identifiers. TCRdb re-derived calls from the PCR reads in MiXCR, one entry per CDR3 protein. The table records 400,000 to 500,000 distinct CDR3 sequences, about 39% of them present only once. Overall study results and limits: In patients, TRBV5-6, TRBV5-1 and TRBV20-1 belonged to five TRBV segments found more frequently than in controls.

Sequenced: blood. These TCRs come from a girl aged 2-10 years with multiple sclerosis.

The gene calls are TRBV7-8 and TRBJ2-7; D gene unclear. With 2 bases removed from V and 3 bases from J, the gap between germline ends came to 8 bases. Germline V gene lookup returns CDR1 SGHVS and CDR2 FQNEAQ. CDR3 length: 13 residues. This CDR3 reads CASSLLEGYEQYF. The CDR3 DNA reads as TGTGCCAGCAGCTTACTAGAAGGCTACGAGCAGTACTTC.

The CDR3: CSAREGTQETQYF. In DNA, the CDR3 is TGCAGTGCTAGAGAGGGAACTCAAGAGACCCAGTACTTC. V is TRBV20-1 and J is TRBJ2-5, with D unresolved. Germline lookup yields CDR1 DFQATT and CDR2 SNEGSKA (reference sequence). Trimming left V 0 bases short and J 2 bases short, with 7 bases between. The CDR3 runs 13 residues.

This clonotype was detected ten times or more. The chain couples TRBV7-9 to TRBJ2-5; 9 positions match TRBD1. Trimming removed 1 base from V and 0 bases from J; junction bases left unmatched: 0. This CDR3 spans 15 amino acids. Germline CDR1 SEHNR, CDR2 FQNEAQ (reference sequence). CDR3 loop: CASSLGDRDQETQYF. In DNA form, the CDR3 reads TGTGCCAGCAGCTTAGGGGACAGGGACCAAGAGACCCAGTACTTC.

This clonotype was found once. The genes are TRBV6-5 and TRBJ1-5; D unclear. Germline loops: CDR1 MNHEY, CDR2 SVGAGI. The CDR3 contains 13 residues. V shed 6 bases and J shed 4 bases, with 10 bases lying between them. CDR3 loop: CASRSEDNQPQHF. The CDR3 nucleotides are TGTGCCAGCAGGAGTGAGGATAATCAGCCCCAGCATTTT.

This clonotype was recorded a few times. The chain links TRBV10-3 to TRBJ2-1, with D unresolved. CDR1 ENHRY and CDR2 SYGVKD come from the germline V gene. This CDR3 spans 12 amino acids. The ends were cut back, 0 bases at V and 7 bases at J, with 4 bases in the middle. CDR3 nucleotide sequence: TGTGCCATCAGTGAGTCACTTAATGAGCAGTTCTTC. Its protein is CAISESLNEQFF.

The chain joins TRBV4-1 to TRBJ2-7; D could derive from TRBD1 or TRBD2 (5 bases each). CDR1 and CDR2 from the germline V gene are MGHRA and YSYEKL. The CDR3 covers 16 residues. Trimming cost V 1 base and J 1 base, with 14 bases left between them. CDR3 sequence reads: CASSQVLRGASYEQYF. The DNA of the CDR3 is TGCGCCAGCAGCCAAGTTCTCCGGGGCGCGTCCTACGAGCAGTACTTC.

The V call is TRBV11-1, the J call TRBJ1-1; 7 bases map to TRBD1. The CDR3 contains 15 residues. Per the germline V gene, CDR1 is SGHAT and CDR2 is FQDESV (reference sequence). V lost 2 bases to trimming and J lost 3 bases; unmatched junction nucleotides: 6. The CDR3, as DNA: TGTGCCAGCAGCTTACCGAACGACAGGGACACTGAAGCTTTCTTT. It specifies CASSLPNDRDTEAFF.

The chain uses TRBV2 and TRBJ2-4; no firm D call. Trimming removed 2 bases at V and 9 bases at J, with 11 bases between. CDR3 length equals 13 residues. Germline CDR1 and CDR2: SNHLY and FYNNEI. The CDR3, as DNA: TGTGCCAGCAGTGAAAGTCCCGCGTGCATTCAGTACTTC. It yields the protein CASSESPACIQYF.

This clonotype was observed once. This chain connects TRBV20-1 to TRBJ2-3; TRBD1 matches 9 bases. The V gene's germline CDR1 is DFQATT and CDR2 SNEGSKA (reference sequence). The CDR3 totals 16 residues. After removal of 2 bases from V and 4 bases from J, the junction contained 10 bases not matched to a gene. The CDR3 DNA is TGCAGTGCTAGAAAATCACAGGGGGCTGCACCAGATACGCAGTATTTT. Translating it yields CSARKSQGAAPDTQYF.

The CDR3 sequence is CASSSTLAGETDTQYF. DNA of the CDR3: TGTGCCAGCAGCTCTACACTAGCGGGGGAAACAGATACGCAGTATTTT. The V call is TRBV11-2, the J call TRBJ2-3, with 11 bases that match TRBD2. This CDR3 contains 16 residues. Unmatched junction bases numbered 6, after V lost 4 bases and J lost 3 bases. Germline CDR1 and CDR2: SGHAT and FQNNGV.

The rearrangement links TRBV18 to TRBJ2-3; perhaps D is TRBD1 or TRBD2 (5 bases each). Trimming left V 3 bases short and J 3 bases short, with 16 bases between. This CDR3 contains 16 residues. Germline CDR1 KGHSH, CDR2 LQKENI. CDR3 sequence reads: CASSPDGTGGTDTQYF. The DNA of the CDR3 is TGTGCCAGCTCACCCGATGGGACCGGTGGGACAGATACGCAGTATTTT.

The chain combines TRBV5-1 with TRBJ1-1; D not resolved. This CDR3 contains 14 residues. CDR1 is SGHRS, CDR2 YFSETQ, per germline. The V end was cut by 5 bases, the J end by 0 bases, with 11 bases between. The CDR3 is CASSGRQMNTEAFF. DNA for the CDR3: TGCGCCAGCAGTGGACGTCAAATGAACACTGAAGCTTTCTTT. The full variable domain, completed using reference TRBV5-1 and TRBJ1-1, is KAGVTQTPRYLIKTRGQQVTLSCSPISGHRSVSWYQQTPGQGLQFLFEYFSETQRNKGNFPGRFSGRQFSNSRSEMNVSTLELGDSALYLCASSGRQMNTEAFFGQGTRLTVV.

This clonotype occurred a few times. V gene TRBV28 combines with J gene TRBJ2-1, with D perhaps TRBD1 (5 bases). This CDR3 has 14 amino acids. Trimming cost V 2 bases and J 7 bases, with 12 bases left between them. Germline V gives CDR1 MDHEN, CDR2 SYDVKM. The CDR3 sequence is CASSLGVRANEQFF. CDR3 DNA sequence: TGTGCCAGCAGTTTAGGGGTCAGGGCGAATGAGCAGTTCTTC.

The rearrangement uses TRBV29-1 and TRBJ1-1; 9 bases are a match to TRBD1. J lost 0 bases, V lost 7 bases, and 15 bases had no gene match. Germline lookup yields CDR1 SQVTM and CDR2 ANQGSEA. The CDR3 has 17 amino acids. CDR3 bases: TGCAGCGCTCAGAATCCGGGACAGGGAGTCATGAACACTGAAGCTTTCTTT. Translating gives CSAQNPGQGVMNTEAFF.

The chain carries TRBV29-1 and TRBJ2-7, with D unresolved. Germline V gives CDR1 SQVTM, CDR2 ANQGSEA. The CDR3 consists of 10 residues. Trimming cost V 5 bases and J 6 bases, with 8 bases left between them. The CDR3 region is CSVLGSEQYF. The DNA for the CDR3 is TGCAGCGTTTTGGGTAGCGAGCAGTACTTC.

The J gene is TRBJ2-1, the V gene TRBV20-1, with 9 bases that match TRBD2. Germline assignment: CDR1 DFQATT and CDR2 SNEGSKA (reference sequence). V lost 4 bases and J lost 2; bases outside the gene matches: 3. The CDR3 consists of 14 residues. The CDR3 sequence is CSANKREAYNEQFF. CDR3 DNA: TGCAGTGCTAACAAGCGGGAGGCCTACAATGAGCAGTTCTTC.

This clonotype showed up just a few times. J is TRBJ2-4 and V is TRBV20-1; D could derive from TRBD1 or TRBD2 (6 bases each). Looked up from germline, CDR1 is DFQATT and CDR2 is SNEGSKA (reference sequence). V lost 7 bases and J 7 bases, leaving 14 bases between the germline ends. This CDR3 region has 12 residues. The CDR3 is CSVQGGLNIQYF. The CDR3 DNA sequence: TGCAGTGTACAGGGAGGATTGAACATTCAGTACTTC.

The rearrangement links TRBV7-2 to TRBJ2-3, with TRBD1 matching over 8 bases. The CDR3 sequence is 18 residues long. Trimming took 2 bases from V and 0 from J; bases not matched to a gene: 10. Germline CDR1 is SGHTA and CDR2 is FQGNSA. The CDR3: CASSLHAGTGSSTDTQYF. The CDR3 DNA follows: TGTGCCAGCAGCTTACACGCCGGGACAGGATCTAGCACAGATACGCAGTATTTT.

The V call is TRBV28, the J call TRBJ1-5; weak D call: TRBD1 (6 bases). The CDR3 totals 17 residues. Trimming took off 1 base at V and 8 bases at J, with 21 bases between the two ends. Germline assignment: CDR1 MDHEN and CDR2 SYDVKM. For the CDR3, the DNA is TGTGCCAGCAGTTTATCAGGGGCAATTTTTGGGCAGGAGCCCCAGCATTTT. Its protein is CASSLSGAIFGQEPQHF. Using reference TRBV28 and TRBJ1-5 for the parts outside the CDR3, the full variable domain is DVKVTQSSRYLVKRTGEKVFLECVQDMDHENMFWYRQDPGLGLRLIYFSYDVKMKEKGDIPEGYSVSREKKERFSLILESASTNQTSMYLCASSLSGAIFGQEPQHFGDGTRLSIL.

A few counts support this clonotype. The genes are TRBV5-1 and TRBJ1-6; 7 nucleotides line up with TRBD1. Germline loops: CDR1 SGHRS, CDR2 YFSETQ. The ends lost 4 bases at V and 9 bases at J; junction bases unmatched: 13. The length of the CDR3 is 16 residues. CDR3 bases: TGCGCCAGCAGCAGACGGACAGGTCTCCCTCGTTCACCCCTCCACTTT. The encoded protein is CASSRRTGLPRSPLHF.

This clonotype was seen just once. The chain has TRBV4-3 and TRBJ2-3; the D is unclear. The CDR3 has 14 amino acids. V gave up 4 bases and J gave up 2 bases, with 10 bases separating them. Germline assignment: CDR1 LGHNA and CDR2 YSLEER. CDR3 amino acids: CASSLSANTDTQYF. In nucleotides, the CDR3 is TGCGCCAGCAGCCTGTCGGCGAACACAGATACGCAGTATTTT.

This sequence joins TRBV5-1 and TRBJ1-1, with 8 bases lining up with TRBD1. The CDR3 extends over 16 amino acids. V shed 2 bases, J shed 2 bases, and the junction held 8 bases outside the gene matches. Germline assignment: CDR1 SGHRS and CDR2 YFSETQ. CDR3 in DNA: TGCGCCAGCAGCTTTCGGGGACAGGAGCCAAACACTGAAGCTTTCTTT. Translated, it gives CASSFRGQEPNTEAFF.

This chain joins TRBV4-1 and TRBJ2-7, with D perhaps TRBD2 (5 bases). The CDR3 runs 15 residues. Germline values: CDR1 MGHRA, CDR2 YSYEKL. Trimming cost V 0 bases and J 5 bases, with 14 bases left between them. CDR3 protein: CASSQDMVRVNEQYF. CDR3 nucleotide sequence: TGCGCCAGCAGCCAAGACATGGTGAGGGTAAACGAGCAGTACTTC.

This clonotype occurred a few times. This rearrangement joins TRBV7-6 to TRBJ1-1, with 10 nucleotides matching TRBD1. Germline V gene data show CDR1 as SGHVS and CDR2 as FNYEAQ. The CDR3 length is 15 residues. V was clipped by 3 bases and J by 1 base; unmatched bases: 2. The CDR3 DNA is TGTGCCAGCAGCTTTGGGGACAGGGGGAACACTGAAGCTTTCTTT. Translated: CASSFGDRGNTEAFF.